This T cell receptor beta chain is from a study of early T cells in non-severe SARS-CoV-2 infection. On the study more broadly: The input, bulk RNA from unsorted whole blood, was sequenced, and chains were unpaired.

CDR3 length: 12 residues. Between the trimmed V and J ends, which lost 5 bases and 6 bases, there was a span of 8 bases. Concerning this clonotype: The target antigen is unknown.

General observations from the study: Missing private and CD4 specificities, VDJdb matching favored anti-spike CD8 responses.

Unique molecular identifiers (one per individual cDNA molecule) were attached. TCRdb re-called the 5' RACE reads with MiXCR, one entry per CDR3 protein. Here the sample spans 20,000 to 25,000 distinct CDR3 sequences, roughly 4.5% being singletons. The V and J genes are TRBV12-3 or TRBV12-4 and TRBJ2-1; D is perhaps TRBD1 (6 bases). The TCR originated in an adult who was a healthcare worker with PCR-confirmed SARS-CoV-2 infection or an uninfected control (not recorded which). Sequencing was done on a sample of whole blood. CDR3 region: CASSLRGNEQFF. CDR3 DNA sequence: TGTGCCAGCAGTCTCAGGGGCAATGAGCAGTTCTTC.